The clone carrying this TCR beta chain has just one count. This sample is drawn from a study of shared T cell receptors in the human thymus. Clones were read by immunoSEQ multiplex PCR, and TCRdb kept only the in-frame ones, dropping some. The sample holds 630,000 or so clones, roughly 86% seen once. These data are also associated with another study on human thymus T cells. As that report states: Resected material from corrective heart surgery provided the thymus tissue analysed.

The sequence was obtained from a boy under three years old with a congenital heart defect. Input material: thymocytes.

CDR3 sequence reads: CASSLRLGYGYTF. In nucleotides, the CDR3 is TGTGCCAGCTCACTCCGACTTGGCTATGGCTACACCTTC. The rearrangement uses TRBV18 and TRBJ1-2; D is unresolved. V shed 4 bases and J shed 4 bases, with 10 bases lying between them. The CDR3 sequence is 13 residues long. The V gene's germline CDR1 is KGHSH and CDR2 LQKENI.